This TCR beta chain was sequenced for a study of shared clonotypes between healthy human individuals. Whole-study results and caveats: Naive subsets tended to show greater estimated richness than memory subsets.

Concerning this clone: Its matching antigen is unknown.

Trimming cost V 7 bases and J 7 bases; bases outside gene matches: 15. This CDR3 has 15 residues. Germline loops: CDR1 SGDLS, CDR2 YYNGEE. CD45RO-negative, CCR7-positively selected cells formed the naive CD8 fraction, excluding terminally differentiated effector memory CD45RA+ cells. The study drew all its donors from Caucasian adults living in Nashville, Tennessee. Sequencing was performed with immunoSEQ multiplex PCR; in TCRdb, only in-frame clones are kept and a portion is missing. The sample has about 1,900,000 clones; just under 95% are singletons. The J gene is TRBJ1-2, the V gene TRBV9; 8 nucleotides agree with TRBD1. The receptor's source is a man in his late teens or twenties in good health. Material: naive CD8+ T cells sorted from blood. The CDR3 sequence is CASGQPGGDVSGYTF. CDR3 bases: TGTGCCAGCGGACAACCAGGGGGCGACGTTAGTGGCTACACCTTC.